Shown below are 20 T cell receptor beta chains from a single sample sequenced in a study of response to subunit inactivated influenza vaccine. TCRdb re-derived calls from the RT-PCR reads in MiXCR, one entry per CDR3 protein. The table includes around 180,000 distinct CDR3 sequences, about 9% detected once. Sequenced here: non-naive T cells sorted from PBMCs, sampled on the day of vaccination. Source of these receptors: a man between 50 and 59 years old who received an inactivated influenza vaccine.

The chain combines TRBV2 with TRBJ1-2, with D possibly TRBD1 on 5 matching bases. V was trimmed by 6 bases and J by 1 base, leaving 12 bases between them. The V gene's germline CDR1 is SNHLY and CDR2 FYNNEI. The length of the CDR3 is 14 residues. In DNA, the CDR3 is TGTGCCAGCAGGCCCACCGACAGTAACTATGGCTACACCTTC. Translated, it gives CASRPTDSNYGYTF.

The CDR3 protein is CASSPGTSGYLFHEQFF. The CDR3 region has the DNA TGTGCCAGCAGCCCCGGGACTAGCGGTTATTTATTCCATGAGCAGTTCTTC. The chain uses TRBV7-6 and TRBJ2-1; the match to TRBD2 covers 11 bases. Germline values: CDR1 SGHVS, CDR2 FNYEAQ. The CDR3 covers 17 residues. The J segment lost 8 bases and the V segment lost 5 bases, leaving 14 bases of the junction unmatched.

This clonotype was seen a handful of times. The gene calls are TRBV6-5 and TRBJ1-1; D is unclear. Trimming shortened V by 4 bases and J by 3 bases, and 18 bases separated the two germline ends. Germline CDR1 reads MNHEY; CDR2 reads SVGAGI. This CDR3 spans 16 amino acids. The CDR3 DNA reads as TGTGCCAGCAGTTTGATGTACCCCGAGAGGGACACTGAAGCTTTCTTT. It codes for CASSLMYPERDTEAFF.

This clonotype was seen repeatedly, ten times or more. Here the CDR3 reads CASSLGYEQFF. The CDR3 coding sequence is TGTGCCAGCAGCCTAGGATATGAGCAGTTCTTC. The chain uses TRBV3-1 and TRBJ2-1; no clear D gene. In germline, CDR1 is LGHDT, CDR2 YNNKEL (reference sequence). This CDR3 comprises 11 residues. Deletions cut 4 bases from V and 8 bases from J, with 6 bases between.

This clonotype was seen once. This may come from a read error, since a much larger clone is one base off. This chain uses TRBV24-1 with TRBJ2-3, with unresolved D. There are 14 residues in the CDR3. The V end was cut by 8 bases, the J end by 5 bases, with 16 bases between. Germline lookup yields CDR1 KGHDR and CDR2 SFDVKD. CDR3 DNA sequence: TGTGCCACCATGACCTGGGGTGGGGTAGATACGCAGTATTTT. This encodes CATMTWGGVDTQYF.

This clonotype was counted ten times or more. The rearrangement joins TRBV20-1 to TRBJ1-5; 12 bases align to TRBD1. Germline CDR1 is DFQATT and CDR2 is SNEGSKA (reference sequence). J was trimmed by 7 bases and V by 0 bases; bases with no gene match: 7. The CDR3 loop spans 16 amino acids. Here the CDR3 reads CSARDGTGGSKQPQHF. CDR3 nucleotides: TGCAGTGCTAGAGATGGGACAGGGGGCTCCAAACAGCCCCAGCATTTT.

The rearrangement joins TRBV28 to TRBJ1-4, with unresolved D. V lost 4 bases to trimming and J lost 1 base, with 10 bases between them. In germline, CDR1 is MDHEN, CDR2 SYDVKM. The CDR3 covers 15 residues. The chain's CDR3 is CASSSPLGTNEKLFF. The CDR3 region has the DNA TGTGCCAGCAGTTCCCCGCTGGGAACTAATGAAAAACTGTTTTTT.

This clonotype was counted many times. The CDR3 here is CASSLIRERDQETQYF. CDR3 nucleotide sequence: TGCGCCAGCAGCTTGATCAGGGAAAGAGACCAAGAGACCCAGTACTTC. The chain uses TRBV5-1 and TRBJ2-5, with a possible D match to TRBD1 (5 bases). The germline CDR1 and CDR2 sequences are SGHRS and YFSETQ. The CDR3 consists of 16 residues. Trimming stripped 1 base from V and 0 bases from J, with 13 bases between.

The CDR3 loop is CASSPQFGVAGGPETQYF. As DNA, the CDR3 is TGTGCCAGCAGTCCCCAGTTTGGTGTAGCGGGGGGGCCGGAGACCCAGTACTTC. The chain carries TRBV6-1 and TRBJ2-5, with 11 bases fitting TRBD2. The trim removed 5 bases at V and 5 bases at J, leaving 16 bases unmatched. This CDR3 is 18 amino acids long. Germline values: CDR1 MNHNS, CDR2 SASEGT.

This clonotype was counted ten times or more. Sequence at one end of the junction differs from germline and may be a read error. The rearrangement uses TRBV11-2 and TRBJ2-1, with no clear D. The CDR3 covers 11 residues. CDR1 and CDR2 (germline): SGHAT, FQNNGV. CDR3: CASSSFNEQFF. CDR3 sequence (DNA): TGTGCCAGCAGCTCCTTCAATGAGCAGTTCTTC.

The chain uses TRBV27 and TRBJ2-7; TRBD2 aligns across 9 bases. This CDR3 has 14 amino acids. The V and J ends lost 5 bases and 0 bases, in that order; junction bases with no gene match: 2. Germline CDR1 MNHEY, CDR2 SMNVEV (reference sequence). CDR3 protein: CASSVLAGSYEQYF. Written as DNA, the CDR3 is TGTGCCAGCAGTGTACTAGCGGGCTCCTACGAGCAGTACTTC.

DNA for the CDR3: TGCGCCAGCAGCCAAGAACAATCGTCCTACACTGAAGCTTTCTTT. It specifies CASSQEQSSYTEAFF. The chain uses TRBV4-3 and TRBJ1-1; no reliable D call. The CDR3 extends over 15 amino acids. V shed 0 bases and J shed 3 bases, with 11 bases lying between them. Germline V CDR1 and CDR2: LGHNA, YSLEER.

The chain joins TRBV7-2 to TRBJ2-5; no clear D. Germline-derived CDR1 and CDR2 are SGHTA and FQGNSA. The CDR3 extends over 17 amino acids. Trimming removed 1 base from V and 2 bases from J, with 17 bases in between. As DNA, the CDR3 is TGTGCCAGCAGCTTAGGACTCTACAGACCTGAACAAGAGACCCAGTACTTC. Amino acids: CASSLGLYRPEQETQYF.

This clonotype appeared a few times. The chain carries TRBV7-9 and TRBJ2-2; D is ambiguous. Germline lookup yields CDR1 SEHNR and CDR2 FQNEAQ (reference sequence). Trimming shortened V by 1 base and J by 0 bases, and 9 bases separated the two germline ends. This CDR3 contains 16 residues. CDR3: CASSLVWTANTGELFF. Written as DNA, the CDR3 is TGTGCCAGCAGCTTAGTTTGGACGGCGAACACCGGGGAGCTGTTTTTT.

In DNA, the CDR3 is TGTGCCAGCAGTGCGGGGCCTCGAACACCCCTCCACTTT. Translating gives CASSAGPRTPLHF. The J gene is TRBJ1-6, the V gene TRBV2, with D tentatively TRBD1 (5 bases). There are 13 residues in the CDR3. CDR1 and CDR2 (germline): SNHLY, FYNNEI. V lost 4 bases to trimming and J lost 11 bases, with 12 bases between them.

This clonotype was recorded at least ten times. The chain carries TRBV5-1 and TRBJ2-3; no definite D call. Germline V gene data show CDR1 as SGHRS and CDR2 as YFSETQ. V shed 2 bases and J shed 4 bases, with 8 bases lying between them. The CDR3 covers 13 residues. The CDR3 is CASSLRAPDTQYF. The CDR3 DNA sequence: TGCGCCAGCAGCTTACGGGCGCCAGATACGCAGTATTTT.

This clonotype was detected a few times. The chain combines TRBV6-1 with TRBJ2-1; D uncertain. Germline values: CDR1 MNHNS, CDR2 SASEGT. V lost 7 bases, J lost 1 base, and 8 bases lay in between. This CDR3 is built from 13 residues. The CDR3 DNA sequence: TGTGCCAGCATCCTGGCATCCTACAATGAGCAGTTCTTC. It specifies CASILASYNEQFF.

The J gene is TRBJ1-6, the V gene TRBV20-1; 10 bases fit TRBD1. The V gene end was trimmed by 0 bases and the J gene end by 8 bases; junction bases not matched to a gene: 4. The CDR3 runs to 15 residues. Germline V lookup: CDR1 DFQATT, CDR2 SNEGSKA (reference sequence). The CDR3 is CSARDMTGGDSPLHF. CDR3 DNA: TGCAGTGCTAGAGATATGACAGGGGGCGATTCACCCCTCCACTTT.

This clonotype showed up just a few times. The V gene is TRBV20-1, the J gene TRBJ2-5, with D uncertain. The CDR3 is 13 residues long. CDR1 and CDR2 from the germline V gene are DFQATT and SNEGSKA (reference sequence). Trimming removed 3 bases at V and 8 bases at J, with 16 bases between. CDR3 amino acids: CSASSTARDTQYF. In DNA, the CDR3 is TGCAGTGCTAGTTCAACAGCTCGAGATACCCAGTACTTC.

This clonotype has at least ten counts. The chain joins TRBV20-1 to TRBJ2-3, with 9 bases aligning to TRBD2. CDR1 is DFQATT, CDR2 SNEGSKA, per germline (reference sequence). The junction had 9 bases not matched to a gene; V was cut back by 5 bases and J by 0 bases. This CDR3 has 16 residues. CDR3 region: CSALGGGRVSTDTQYF. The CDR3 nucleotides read TGCAGTGCTCTAGGCGGCGGGAGGGTTAGCACAGATACGCAGTATTTT.